This T cell receptor (beta chain) comes out of a study of PD-1 blockade in classical Hodgkin lymphoma. Study-level points and caveats: Some patients began nivolumab under 1 year after ASCT. These patients were excluded from later analyses. At C4D1, TCR diversity had climbed significantly for CD4+ cells, though not for CD8+ cells. What drove the repertoire differences, possibly disease activity or prior therapy, has not been defined.

Libraries were prepared by immunoSEQ multiplex PCR; TCRdb keeps only in-frame clonotypes and omits some of them. The sample includes about 43,000 clones, approximately 70% of them seen just once. Each patient experienced a relapse that followed autologous stem cell transplantation, and brentuximab vedotin exposure varied. As for this clone: Its antigen is not known. Other DNA sequences in this sample translate to the same CDR3.

The CDR3 has 20 amino acids. V was cut by 4 bases and J by 1 base, with 26 bases left in between. Germline V CDR1 and CDR2: MNHEY, SMNVEV (reference sequence). The sequences come from peripheral blood mononuclear cells (PBMCs), collected before the second cycle of nivolumab. The chain carries TRBV27 and TRBJ1-5; a possible D gene is TRBD1 (5 bases). This sequence originates from a human donor with classical Hodgkin lymphoma. The CDR3 nucleotides read TGTGCCAGCAGTTCTTACCCCCTAGACTTCGGGGGTACCAGCAATCAGCCCCAGCATTTT. This encodes CASSSYPLDFGGTSNQPQHF.